These 14 T cell receptor beta chains came from one sample sequenced in a study of persistence of HIV-infected CD4 T cells. Sequencing used immunoSEQ version 4 in survey mode. Sequenced by immunoSEQ multiplex PCR; TCRdb stores in-frame clones only, minus some. The sample lists about 20,000 clones, roughly 60% occurring once. Cells were stimulated with overlapping HIV-1 Gag 15-mer peptides. Sorting selected CD4+ T cells upregulating both CD40 ligand and CD69. Antigens for these TCRs are unknown. The starting material was CD4+ T cells sorted from PBMCs after roughly 20-hour stimulation, obtained from a patient who received antiretroviral therapy. Receptors were obtained from an adult woman with HIV who was CMV-seropositive.

The chain employs TRBV9 and TRBJ2-3; a possible D gene is TRBD2 (6 bases). The CDR3 is made up of 13 amino acids. V lost 4 bases and J lost 9, with 15 bases in between. Germline-derived CDR1 and CDR2 are SGDLS and YYNGEE. The CDR3 DNA reads as TGTGCCAGCAGCCTAAATGGCGCGGGGACGCAGTATTTT. Its protein is CASSLNGAGTQYF.

The chain is built from TRBV19 and TRBJ1-3, with 10 bases lining up with TRBD1. Germline V gene lookup returns CDR1 LNHDA and CDR2 SQIVND (reference sequence). The CDR3 consists of 15 residues. The ends lost 5 bases at V and 2 bases at J; junction bases unmatched: 3. CDR3 bases: TGTGCCAGTAGTCCGGACAGGGGGACTGGAAACACCATATATTTT. This translates into CASSPDRGTGNTIYF.

The chain is built from TRBV10-3 and TRBJ2-1; 7 bases line up with TRBD2. Germline CDR1 is ENHRY and CDR2 is SYGVKD. The CDR3 spans 17 residues. J was trimmed by 6 bases and V by 3 bases; bases with no gene match: 14. This CDR3 reads CAISDPAVGGNGNEQFF. CDR3 bases: TGTGCCATCAGTGACCCAGCCGTGGGGGGGAATGGCAATGAGCAGTTCTTC.

The chain employs TRBV5-4 and TRBJ2-2, with unresolved D. The V end was cut by 3 bases, the J end by 0 bases, with 9 bases between. The CDR3 is 15 residues long. Germline lookup yields CDR1 SGHNT and CDR2 YYREEE (reference sequence). CDR3 in amino acids: CASSSYQSNTGELFF. CDR3 sequence (DNA): TGTGCCAGCAGCTCGTACCAATCGAACACCGGGGAGCTGTTTTTT.

The chain carries TRBV9 and TRBJ2-1; D may be TRBD2 (6 bases). The CDR3 length is 15 residues. V shed 2 bases and J shed 4 bases, with 13 bases lying between them. CDR1 SGDLS and CDR2 YYNGEE come from the germline V gene. CDR3 sequence: CASSVRGLGYNEQFF. The CDR3 DNA sequence: TGTGCCAGCAGCGTGCGGGGACTTGGGTACAATGAGCAGTTCTTC.

This chain joins TRBV11-1 and TRBJ2-3, with D maybe TRBD2 (5 bases). CDR3 length: 15 residues. Germline assignment: CDR1 SGHAT and CDR2 FQDESV (reference sequence). Trimming pared 3 bases from V and 5 bases from J, leaving 15 bases between. The DNA for the CDR3 is TGTGCCAGCAGCTTTTTAGAGGGTTTAGGAGATACGCAGTATTTT. Protein sequence: CASSFLEGLGDTQYF.

Only a few counts were recorded for this clone. This chain joins TRBV12-5 and TRBJ1-2; 8 positions match TRBD1. Unmatched junction bases numbered 1, after V lost 1 base and J lost 3 bases. This CDR3 contains 14 residues. Germline CDR1 LGHNT, CDR2 FRNRAP. CDR3 amino acids: CASGLGTGYYGYTF. The CDR3 nucleotides are TGTGCTAGTGGTTTGGGGACAGGGTACTATGGCTACACCTTC.

Worth noting for this clone: Other DNA sequences in the same sample also yield this CDR3. The chain employs TRBV9 and TRBJ2-6; 9 nucleotides line up with TRBD1. The V and J ends lost 0 bases and 0 bases, in that order; junction bases with no gene match: 4. The CDR3 runs 18 residues. The germline gives CDR1 SGDLS, CDR2 YYNGEE. DNA for the CDR3: TGTGCCAGCAGCGTAGCGGGACAGGGTTTCTCTGGGGCCAACGTCCTGACTTTC. Its protein is CASSVAGQGFSGANVLTF.

The J gene is TRBJ1-5, the V gene TRBV5-1, with 12 bases fitting TRBD1. Per germline, CDR1 SGHRS and CDR2 YFSETQ. V was pared by 3 bases and J by 2 bases, with 6 bases of the junction left unmatched. This CDR3 has 17 amino acids. The CDR3, as DNA: TGCGCCAGCAGCTCGGGACAGGGGGCTTGGGGCAATCAGCCCCAGCATTTT. Residues: CASSSGQGAWGNQPQHF.

Remarks on this clone: Other DNA sequences in the sample encode the same CDR3. The J gene is TRBJ2-2, the V gene TRBV7-6; no reliable D call. The CDR3 consists of 13 residues. Germline V lookup: CDR1 SGHVS, CDR2 FNYEAQ. V lost 2 bases and J 4 bases, leaving 5 bases between the germline ends. CDR3 coding DNA: TGTGCCAGCAGCTTATCTGGCACCGGGGAGCTGTTTTTT. Translated, it gives CASSLSGTGELFF.

The chain is built from TRBV6-5 and TRBJ2-7; weak D call: TRBD2 (6 bases). The CDR3 is 15 amino acids. The V gene's germline CDR1 is MNHEY and CDR2 SVGAGI. Trimming took 4 bases from V and 3 from J, leaving 16 bases between them. CDR3 bases: TGTGCCAGCAGTTCCCGACCGGGACTCGTCTACGAGCAGTACTTC. It encodes CASSSRPGLVYEQYF.

This chain uses TRBV7-2 with TRBJ1-2, with 9 bases identical to TRBD1. Trimming removed 1 base from V and 7 bases from J; junction bases left unmatched: 1. CDR1 and CDR2 from the germline V gene are SGHTA and FQGNSA. This CDR3 comprises 13 residues. CDR3 nucleotides: TGTGCCAGCAGCTTAGACAGGGGGCTTGGCTACACCTTC. Translated: CASSLDRGLGYTF.

This chain connects TRBV5-1 to TRBJ1-6; TRBD1 is a possible D gene (6 bases). Germline V gene data show CDR1 as SGHRS and CDR2 as YFSETQ. The CDR3 is 14 amino acids. V shed 0 bases and J shed 8 bases, with 9 bases lying between them. CDR3 DNA sequence: TGCGCCAGCAGCTTGGACAGGGAGGATTCACCCCTCCACTTT. Amino acids: CASSLDREDSPLHF.

CDR3 DNA sequence: TGTGCCAGCAATCCGGGACAGGGCAATCAGCCCCAGCATTTT. This translates into CASNPGQGNQPQHF. The chain has TRBV2 and TRBJ1-5; 8 nucleotides agree with TRBD1. This CDR3 has 14 amino acids. V trimming: 7 bases; J trimming: 2 bases; junction bases outside the gene matches: 4. Germline CDR1 and CDR2: SNHLY and FYNNEI.